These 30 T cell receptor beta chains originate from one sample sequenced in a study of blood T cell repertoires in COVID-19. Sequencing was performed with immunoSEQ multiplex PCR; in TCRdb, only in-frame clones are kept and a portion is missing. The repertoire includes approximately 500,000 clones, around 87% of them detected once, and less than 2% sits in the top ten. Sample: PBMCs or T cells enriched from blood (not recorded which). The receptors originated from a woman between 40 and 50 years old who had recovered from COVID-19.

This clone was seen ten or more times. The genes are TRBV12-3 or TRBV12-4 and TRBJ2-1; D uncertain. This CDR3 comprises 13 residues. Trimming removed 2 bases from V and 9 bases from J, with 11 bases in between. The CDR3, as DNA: TGTGCCAGCAGTTTATCGACAACCGCTGAGCAGTTCTTC. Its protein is CASSLSTTAEQFF.

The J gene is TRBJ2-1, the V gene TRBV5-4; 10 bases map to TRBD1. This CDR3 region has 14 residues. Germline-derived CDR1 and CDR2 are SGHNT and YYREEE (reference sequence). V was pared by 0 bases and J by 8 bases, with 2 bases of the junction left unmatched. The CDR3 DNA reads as TGTGCCAGCAGCTTGGGGACAGGGGGAGATGAGCAGTTCTTC. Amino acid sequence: CASSLGTGGDEQFF.

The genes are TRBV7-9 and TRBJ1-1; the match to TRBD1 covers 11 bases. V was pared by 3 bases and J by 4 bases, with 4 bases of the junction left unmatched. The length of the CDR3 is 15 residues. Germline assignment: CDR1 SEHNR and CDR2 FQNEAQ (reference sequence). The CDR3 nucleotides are TGTGCCAGCAGCTTCGATGGACAGGGGGCCACTGAAGCTTTCTTT. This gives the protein CASSFDGQGATEAFF.

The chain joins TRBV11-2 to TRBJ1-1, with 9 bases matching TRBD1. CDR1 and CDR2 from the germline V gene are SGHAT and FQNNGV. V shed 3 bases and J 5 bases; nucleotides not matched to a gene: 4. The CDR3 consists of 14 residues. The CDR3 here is CASSFGQGRTEAFF. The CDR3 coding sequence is TGTGCCAGCAGCTTTGGACAGGGGAGAACTGAAGCTTTCTTT.

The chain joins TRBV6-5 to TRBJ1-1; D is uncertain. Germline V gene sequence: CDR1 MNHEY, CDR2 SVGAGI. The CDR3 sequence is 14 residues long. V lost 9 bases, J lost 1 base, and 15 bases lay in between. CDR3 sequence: CASQSSGENTEAFF. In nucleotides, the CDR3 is TGTGCCAGTCAGTCGTCCGGGGAGAACACTGAAGCTTTCTTT.

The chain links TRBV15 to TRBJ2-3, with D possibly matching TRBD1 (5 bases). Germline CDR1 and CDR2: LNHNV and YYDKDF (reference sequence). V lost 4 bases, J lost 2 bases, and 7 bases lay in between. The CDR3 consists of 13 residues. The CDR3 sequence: CATSKGPTDTQYF. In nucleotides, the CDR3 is TGTGCCACCAGCAAGGGGCCCACAGATACGCAGTATTTT. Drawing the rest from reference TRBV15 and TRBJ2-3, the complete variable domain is DAMVIQNPRYQVTQFGKPVTLSCSQTLNHNVMYWYQQKSSQAPKLLFHYYDKDFNNEADTPDNFQSRRPNTSFCFLDIRSPGLGDTAMYLCATSKGPTDTQYFGPGTRLTVL.

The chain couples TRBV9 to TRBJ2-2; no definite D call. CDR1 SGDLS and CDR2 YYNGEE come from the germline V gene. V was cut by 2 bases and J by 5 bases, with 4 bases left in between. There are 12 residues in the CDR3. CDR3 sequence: CASSVSTGELFF. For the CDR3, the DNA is TGTGCCAGCAGCGTTAGTACCGGGGAGCTGTTTTTT.

The CDR3 DNA is TGTGCCAGTAGTATTCGGACAACCAGTTTAAACTATGGCTACACCTTC. It specifies CASSIRTTSLNYGYTF. This chain joins TRBV19 and TRBJ1-2, with D tentatively TRBD1 (5 bases). V lost 3 bases and J lost 2, with 16 bases in between. Germline V gene lookup returns CDR1 LNHDA and CDR2 SQIVND (reference sequence). This CDR3 is 16 amino acids long.

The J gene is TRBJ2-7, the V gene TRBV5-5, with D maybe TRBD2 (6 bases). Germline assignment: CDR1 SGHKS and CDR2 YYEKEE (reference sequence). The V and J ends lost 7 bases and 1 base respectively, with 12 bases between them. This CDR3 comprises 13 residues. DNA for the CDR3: TGTGCCAGCGGGGGGTTAGGATCCTACGAGCAGTACTTC. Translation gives CASGGLGSYEQYF.

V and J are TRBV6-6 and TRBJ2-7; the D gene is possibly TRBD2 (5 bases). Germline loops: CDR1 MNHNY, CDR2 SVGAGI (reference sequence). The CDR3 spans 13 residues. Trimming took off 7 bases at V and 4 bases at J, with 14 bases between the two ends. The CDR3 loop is CASTQLGVYEQYF. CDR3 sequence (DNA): TGTGCCAGCACTCAACTGGGAGTTTACGAGCAGTACTTC.

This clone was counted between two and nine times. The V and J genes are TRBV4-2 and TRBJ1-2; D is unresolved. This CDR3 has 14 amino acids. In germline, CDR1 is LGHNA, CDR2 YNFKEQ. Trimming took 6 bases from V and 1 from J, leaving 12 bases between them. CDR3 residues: CASRRIEVNYGYTF. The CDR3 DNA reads TGTGCCAGCAGGCGTATTGAGGTTAACTATGGCTACACCTTC.

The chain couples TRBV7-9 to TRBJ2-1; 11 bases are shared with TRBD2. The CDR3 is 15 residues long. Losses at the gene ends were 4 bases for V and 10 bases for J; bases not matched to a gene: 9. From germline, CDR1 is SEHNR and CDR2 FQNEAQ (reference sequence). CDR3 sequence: CASSSPTSGRYEQFF. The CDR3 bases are TGTGCCAGCAGCTCCCCAACTAGCGGGAGATACGAGCAGTTCTTC.

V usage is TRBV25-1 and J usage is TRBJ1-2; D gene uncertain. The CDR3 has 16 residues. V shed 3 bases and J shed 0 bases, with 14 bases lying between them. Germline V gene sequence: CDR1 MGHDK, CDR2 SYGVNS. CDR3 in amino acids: CASSDPAGSANYGYTF. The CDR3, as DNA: TGTGCCAGCAGTGACCCAGCCGGGAGTGCTAACTATGGCTACACCTTC.

The CDR3 DNA is TGTGCCACAAAGCGTTTCCAGGGGGCAGATGAAAAACTGTTTTTT. Translated: CATKRFQGADEKLFF. The chain carries TRBV10-3 and TRBJ1-4; 8 bases line up with TRBD1. The germline CDR1 and CDR2 sequences are ENHRY and SYGVKD. Losses at the gene ends were 10 bases for V and 6 bases for J; bases not matched to a gene: 13. The CDR3 is 15 residues long.

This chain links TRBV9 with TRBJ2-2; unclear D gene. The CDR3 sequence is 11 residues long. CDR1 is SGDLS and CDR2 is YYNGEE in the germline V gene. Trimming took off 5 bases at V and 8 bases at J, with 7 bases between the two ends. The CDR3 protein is CASRSMGELFF. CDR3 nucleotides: TGTGCCAGCAGGAGCATGGGGGAGCTGTTTTTT.

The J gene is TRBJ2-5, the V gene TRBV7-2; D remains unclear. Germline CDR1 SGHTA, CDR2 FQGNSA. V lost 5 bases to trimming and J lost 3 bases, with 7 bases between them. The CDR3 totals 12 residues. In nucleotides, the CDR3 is TGTGCCAGCAGCCAGGCAAAAGAGACCCAGTACTTC. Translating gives CASSQAKETQYF.

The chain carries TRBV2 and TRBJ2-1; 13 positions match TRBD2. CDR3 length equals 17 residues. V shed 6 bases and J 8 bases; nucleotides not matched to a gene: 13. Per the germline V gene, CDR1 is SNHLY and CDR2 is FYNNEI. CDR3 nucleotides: TGTGCCAGCAGGAATCCTGTCACTAGCGGGAGGGTTTATGAGCAGTTCTTC. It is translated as CASRNPVTSGRVYEQFF. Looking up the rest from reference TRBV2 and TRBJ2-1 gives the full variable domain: EPEVTQTPSHQVTQMGQEVILRCVPISNHLYFYWYRQILGQKVEFLVSFYNNEISEKSEIFDDQFSVERPDGSNFTLKIRSTKLEDSAMYFCASRNPVTSGRVYEQFFGPGTRLTVL.

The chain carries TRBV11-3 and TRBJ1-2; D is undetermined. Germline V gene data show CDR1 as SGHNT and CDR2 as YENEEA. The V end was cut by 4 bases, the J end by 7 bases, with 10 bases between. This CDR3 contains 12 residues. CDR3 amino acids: CASSYREGGYTF. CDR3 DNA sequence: TGTGCCAGCAGCTATAGGGAGGGTGGCTACACCTTC.

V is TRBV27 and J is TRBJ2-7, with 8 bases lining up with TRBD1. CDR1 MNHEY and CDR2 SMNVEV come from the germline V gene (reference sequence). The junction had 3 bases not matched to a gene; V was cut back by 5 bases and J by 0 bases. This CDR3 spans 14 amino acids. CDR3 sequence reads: CASSGQGPSYEQYF. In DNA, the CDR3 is TGTGCCAGCAGTGGACAGGGCCCCTCCTACGAGCAGTACTTC.

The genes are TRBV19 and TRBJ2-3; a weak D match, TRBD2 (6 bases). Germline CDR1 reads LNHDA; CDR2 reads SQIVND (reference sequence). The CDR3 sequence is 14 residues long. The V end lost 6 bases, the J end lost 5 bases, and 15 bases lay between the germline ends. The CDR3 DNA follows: TGTGCCAGTAGACCGCAACGGGAGAGAGATACGCAGTATTTT. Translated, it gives CASRPQRERDTQYF.

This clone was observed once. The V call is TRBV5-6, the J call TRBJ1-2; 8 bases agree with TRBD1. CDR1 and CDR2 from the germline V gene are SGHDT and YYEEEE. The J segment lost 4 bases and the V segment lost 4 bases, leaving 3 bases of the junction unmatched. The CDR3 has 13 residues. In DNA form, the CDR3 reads TGTGCCAGCAGCCGGACAGGGCCCTATGGCTACACCTTC. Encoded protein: CASSRTGPYGYTF.

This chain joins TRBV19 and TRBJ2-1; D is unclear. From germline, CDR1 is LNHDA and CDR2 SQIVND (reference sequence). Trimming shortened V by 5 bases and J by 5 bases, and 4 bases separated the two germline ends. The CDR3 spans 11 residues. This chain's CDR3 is CASSVNNEQFF. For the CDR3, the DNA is TGTGCCAGTAGTGTTAACAATGAGCAGTTCTTC.

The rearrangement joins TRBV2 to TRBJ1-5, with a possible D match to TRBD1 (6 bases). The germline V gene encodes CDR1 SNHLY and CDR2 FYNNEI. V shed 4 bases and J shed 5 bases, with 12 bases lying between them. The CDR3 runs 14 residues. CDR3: CASSVRDTHQPQHF. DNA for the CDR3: TGTGCCAGCAGTGTTCGGGACACCCATCAGCCCCAGCATTTT.

CDR3 amino acids: CASSQFISGTYYNEQFF. CDR3 DNA: TGTGCCAGCAGCCAGTTCATCAGCGGGACCTACTACAATGAGCAGTTCTTC. The chain uses TRBV3-1 (or the pseudogene TRBV3-2) and TRBJ2-1; 7 bases are a match to TRBD2. Germline trimming cut 3 bases from V and 3 bases from J; bases unmatched to any gene: 11. The germline V gene encodes CDR1 LGHDT and CDR2 YNNKEL (reference sequence). This CDR3 spans 17 amino acids.

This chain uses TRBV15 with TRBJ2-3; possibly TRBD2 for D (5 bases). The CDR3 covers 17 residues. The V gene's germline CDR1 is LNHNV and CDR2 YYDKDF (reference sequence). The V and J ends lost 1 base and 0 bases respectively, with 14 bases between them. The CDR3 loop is CATSRGGADPSTDTQYF. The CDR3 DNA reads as TGTGCCACCAGCAGAGGGGGAGCAGACCCAAGCACAGATACGCAGTATTTT.

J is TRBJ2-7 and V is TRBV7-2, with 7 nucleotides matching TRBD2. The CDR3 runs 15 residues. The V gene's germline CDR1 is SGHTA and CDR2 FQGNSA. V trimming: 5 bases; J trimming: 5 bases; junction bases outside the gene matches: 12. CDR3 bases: TGTGCCAGCAGCATTGGGAGGGCTCCCGGCCACGAGCAGTACTTC. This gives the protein CASSIGRAPGHEQYF.

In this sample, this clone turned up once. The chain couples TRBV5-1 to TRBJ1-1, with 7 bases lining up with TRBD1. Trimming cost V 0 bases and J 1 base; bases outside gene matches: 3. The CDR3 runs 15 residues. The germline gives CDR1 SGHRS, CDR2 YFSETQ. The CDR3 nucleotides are TGCGCCAGCAGCTTGGACAGGGGTGCGAACACTGAAGCTTTCTTT. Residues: CASSLDRGANTEAFF.

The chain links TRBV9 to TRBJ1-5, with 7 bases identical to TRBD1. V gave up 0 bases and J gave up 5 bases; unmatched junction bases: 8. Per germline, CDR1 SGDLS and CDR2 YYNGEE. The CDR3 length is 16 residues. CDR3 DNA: TGTGCCAGCAGCGTAGTTTCTCGGGACAGATATCAGCCCCAGCATTTT. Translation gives CASSVVSRDRYQPQHF.

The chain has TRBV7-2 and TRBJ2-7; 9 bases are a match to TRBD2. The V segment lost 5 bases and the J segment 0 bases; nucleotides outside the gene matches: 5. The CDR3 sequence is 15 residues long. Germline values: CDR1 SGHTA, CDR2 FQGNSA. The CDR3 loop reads CASSPQREDSYEQYF. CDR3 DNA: TGTGCCAGCAGCCCTCAGCGGGAGGACTCCTACGAGCAGTACTTC.

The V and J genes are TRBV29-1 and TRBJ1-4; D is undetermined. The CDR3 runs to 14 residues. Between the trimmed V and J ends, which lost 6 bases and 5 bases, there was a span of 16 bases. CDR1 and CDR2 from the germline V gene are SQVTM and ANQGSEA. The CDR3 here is CSVLATDGNEKLFF. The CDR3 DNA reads TGCAGCGTGCTAGCGACGGACGGAAATGAAAAACTGTTTTTT. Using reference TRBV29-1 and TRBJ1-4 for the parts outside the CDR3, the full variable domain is SAVISQKPSRDICQRGTSLTIQCQVDSQVTMMFWYRQQPGQSLTLIATANQGSEATYESGFVIDKFPISRPNLTFSTLTVSNMSPEDSSIYLCSVLATDGNEKLFFGSGTQLSVL.